This T cell receptor (beta chain) was retrieved from a study of blood T cell repertoires in COVID-19. CDR3 length: 16 amino acids. Germline V lookup: CDR1 MNHNY, CDR2 SVGAGI (reference sequence). The ends were cut back, 4 bases at V and 0 bases at J, with 15 bases in the middle. Method: immunoSEQ multiplex PCR; TCRdb's copy keeps in-frame clones and lacks some. The sample records roughly 140,000 clones, about 82% being singletons. The chain combines TRBV6-6 with TRBJ1-1; D may be TRBD1 (5 bases). This sequence originates from a man aged 50 to 60 with acute or convalescent COVID-19. Sequenced sample: peripheral blood. As DNA, the CDR3 is TGTGCCAGCAGTTCCCGACTGACAGCCTTGAACACTGAAGCTTTCTTT. Translating gives CASSSRLTALNTEAFF.